Included here is one T cell receptor beta chain sequence, with context. The specificity of this receptor is unknown. No per-base quality is available; no much larger clone lies one base away. TCRbeta CDR3 regions were amplified from genomic DNA using the immunoSEQ Assay, a bias-controlled multiplex PCR. For the original study's pipeline: Within the assay, amplification of reference gene primers was used to estimate how many nucleated cells each sample contained. To quantify the absolute abundance of each unique TCRbeta CDR3 rearrangement, sequence reads were collapsed and filtered. For each sample, productive Simpson clonality was calculated as the square root of Simpson's diversity index across productive rearrangements. This is the immuneACCESS table as TCRdb keeps it, with only in-frame sequences that have V and J called. A part of the clones is gone; compared with another copy, unresolved V genes explain less than half, and the rest is unexplained. D and trimming come from the DNA, and the V and J calls and clone size come from that table. This sample is represented by around 100,000 clones; around 82% of them were singletons. About an eighth of the sample belongs to the ten largest clones.

CDR1 and CDR2 are read off the germline V gene (reference sequence) as LGHDT and YNNKEL. Including cysteine and phenylalanine, the CDR3 has 15 amino acids. The sequence is cut down to CDR3 DNA, 45 bases in frame from base 1. V is cut by 4 bases and J by 0 bases, and the space between the germline ends is 11 bases. Collaborating institutions collected whole blood in K2EDTA tubes following their own protocols. For TCRbeta analysis, collaborators shipped samples as frozen whole blood, isolated PBMCs, or DNA extracted from either of those sample types. The sample originates from a study of blood T cell repertoires in COVID-19 (dated by TCRdb to the early 2020s). Regarding the research as a whole: Samples covering the acute and convalescent phases of COVID-19 were provided by collaborators in the United States, Italy and Spain. The prospective study material was composed of cDNA or gDNA derived from T cells, B-cell-depleted T cells, or PBMCs. The dataset comprised deeply sampled blood TCRbeta repertoires from subjects exposed to, actively infected with, or recovered from COVID-19. The repertoires were released in a freely available public database intended as a resource for research on the immune response to SARS-CoV-2. The samples were drawn from the first 160 participants of the ongoing ImmuneRACE study and from 950 to 1,500 subjects provided by 6 global collaborators. Nearly every sample came with metadata listing a de-identified subject ID, COVID-19 status, age in years and sex. Where available, HLA class I and class II types were taken from metadata supplied by the sample provider and were not determined by assay-based typing. The paper's findings and limits, for the study overall: The quantity of clinical and demographic metadata differed by source and by participant and was supplied without curation.

Sequences were obtained from peripheral blood. The sequence is built from TRBV3-1 (or the pseudogene TRBV3-2) and TRBJ2-3, with a tentative D gene TRBD2 over 6 matching bases. This receptor was taken from a human donor in a cohort sampled during active or convalescent COVID-19. The CDR3 protein is CASSPRGISTDTQYF. The sequenced DNA: TGTGCCAGCAGCCCCCGGGGGATCAGCACAGATACGCAGTATTTT.